The clone carrying this TCR beta chain was seen repeatedly, ten times or more. The CDR3 consists of 13 residues. Germline assignment: CDR1 MNHNS and CDR2 SASEGT. Unmatched junction bases numbered 4, after V lost 6 bases and J lost 5 bases. A single record per CDR3 protein comes from TCRdb applying MiXCR to the RT-PCR reads. The repertoire includes around 700,000 distinct CDR3 sequences, 14% of them detected once, and about 3.6% sits in the top ten. The specimen sequenced was memory CD4+ T cells from blood. The TCR sequence derives from a female donor in good health, serving as a healthy control. This sequence joins TRBV6-1 and TRBJ2-5; 9 bases map to TRBD1. Here the CDR3 reads CASRGQGLETQYF. The CDR3 bases are TGTGCCAGCAGAGGACAGGGGTTGGAGACCCAGTACTTC.